This T cell receptor beta chain was sequenced in a study of blood T cell repertoires in COVID-19. Study details: The United States, Italy and Spain supplied acute and convalescent COVID-19 samples. T cells, B-cell-depleted T cells, or PBMCs supplied cDNA or gDNA.

CDR1 is KGHSH and CDR2 is LQKENI in the germline V gene. The V gene lost 6 bases and the J gene lost 1 base, with 11 bases spanning the gap. This CDR3 is 14 amino acids long. Original data processing: Estimates of nucleated cell counts were drawn from the amplification of reference gene primers. Profiling relied on immunoSEQ multiplex PCR, and the TCRdb table lists in-frame clones only, not all of them. That table furnishes V, J and clone size, whereas the DNA furnished D and trimming. The table includes under 350,000 clones, around nine tenths detected once. The receptor was isolated from a man between 45 and 60 years old with acute or convalescent COVID-19. Specimen: peripheral blood. This sequence joins TRBV18 and TRBJ2-3, with D perhaps TRBD2 (5 bases). The CDR3 spells CASSQRQGTDTQYF. The CDR3 coding sequence is TGTGCCAGCTCCCAGCGGCAGGGCACAGATACGCAGTATTTT. Full variable domain (outside the CDR3, taken from reference TRBV18 and TRBJ2-3): NAGVMQNPRHLVRRRGQEARLRCSPMKGHSHVYWYRQLPEEGLKFMVYLQKENIIDESGMPKERFSAEFPKEGPSILRIQQVVRGDSAAYFCASSQRQGTDTQYFGPGTRLTVL.